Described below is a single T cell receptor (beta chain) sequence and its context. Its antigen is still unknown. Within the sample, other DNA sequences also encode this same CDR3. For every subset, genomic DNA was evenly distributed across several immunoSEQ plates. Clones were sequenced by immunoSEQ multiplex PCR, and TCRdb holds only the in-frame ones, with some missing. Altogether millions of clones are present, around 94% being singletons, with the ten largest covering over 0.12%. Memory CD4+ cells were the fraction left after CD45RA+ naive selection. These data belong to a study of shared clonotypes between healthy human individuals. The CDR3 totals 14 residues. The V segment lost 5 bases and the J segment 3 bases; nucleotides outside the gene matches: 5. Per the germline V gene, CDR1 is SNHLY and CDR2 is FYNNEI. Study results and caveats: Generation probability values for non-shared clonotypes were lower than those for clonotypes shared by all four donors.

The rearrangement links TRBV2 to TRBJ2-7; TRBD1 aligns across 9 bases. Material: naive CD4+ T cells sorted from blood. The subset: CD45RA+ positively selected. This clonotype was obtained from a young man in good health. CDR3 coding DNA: TGTGCCAGCAGTCCGGGACAGGGCATCTACGAGCAGTACTTC. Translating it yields CASSPGQGIYEQYF.